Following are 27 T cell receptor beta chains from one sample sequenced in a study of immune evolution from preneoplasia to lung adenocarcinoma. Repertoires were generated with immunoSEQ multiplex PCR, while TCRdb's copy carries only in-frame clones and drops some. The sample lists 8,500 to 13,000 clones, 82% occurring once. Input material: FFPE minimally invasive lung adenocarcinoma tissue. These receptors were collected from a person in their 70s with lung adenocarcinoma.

The CDR3 reads CASSPSAATYNEQFF. CDR3 sequence (DNA): TGCGCCAGCAGCCCTTCGGCGGCTACATACAATGAGCAGTTCTTC. V and J are TRBV4-1 and TRBJ2-1; D gene unclear. The CDR3 loop spans 15 amino acids. CDR1 and CDR2 (germline): MGHRA, YSYEKL. V dropped 4 bases and J dropped 4 bases, with 14 bases sitting between them.

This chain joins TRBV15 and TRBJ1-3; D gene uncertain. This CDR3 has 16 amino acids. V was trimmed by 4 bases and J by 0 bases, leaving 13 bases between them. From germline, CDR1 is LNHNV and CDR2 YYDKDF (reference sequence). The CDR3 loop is CATSILGGVSGNTIYF. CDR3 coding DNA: TGTGCCACCAGCATACTAGGAGGAGTCTCTGGAAACACCATATATTTT.

CDR3 residues: CASSLEGKEVDTQYF. The CDR3 nucleotides are TGTGCCAGCAGCTTAGAGGGAAAGGAGGTCGATACGCAGTATTTT. V is TRBV11-3 and J is TRBJ2-3; D perhaps matches TRBD2 (5 bases). The ends were cut back, 0 bases at V and 6 bases at J, with 13 bases in the middle. The CDR3 is made up of 15 amino acids. The germline gives CDR1 SGHNT, CDR2 YENEEA.

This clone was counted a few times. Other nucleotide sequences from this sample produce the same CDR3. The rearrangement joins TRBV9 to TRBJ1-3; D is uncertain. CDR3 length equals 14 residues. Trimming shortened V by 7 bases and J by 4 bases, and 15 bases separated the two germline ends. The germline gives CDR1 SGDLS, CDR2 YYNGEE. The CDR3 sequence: CASSPLGSGNTIYF. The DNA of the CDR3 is TGTGCCAGCTCTCCCCTCGGGTCCGGAAACACCATATATTTT.

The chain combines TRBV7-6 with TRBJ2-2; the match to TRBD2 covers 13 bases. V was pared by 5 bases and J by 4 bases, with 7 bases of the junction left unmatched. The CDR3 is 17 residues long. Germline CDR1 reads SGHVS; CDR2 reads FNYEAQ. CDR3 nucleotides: TGTGCCAGCAGCCCCGGGACTAGCGGGGAGGGCACCGGGGAGCTGTTTTTT. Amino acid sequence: CASSPGTSGEGTGELFF.

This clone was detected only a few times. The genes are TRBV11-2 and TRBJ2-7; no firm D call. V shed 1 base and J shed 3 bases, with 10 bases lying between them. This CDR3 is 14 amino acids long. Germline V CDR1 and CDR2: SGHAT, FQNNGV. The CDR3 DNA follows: TGTGCCAGCAGCTTAGGGGTAGATCTCTACGAGCAGTACTTC. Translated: CASSLGVDLYEQYF.

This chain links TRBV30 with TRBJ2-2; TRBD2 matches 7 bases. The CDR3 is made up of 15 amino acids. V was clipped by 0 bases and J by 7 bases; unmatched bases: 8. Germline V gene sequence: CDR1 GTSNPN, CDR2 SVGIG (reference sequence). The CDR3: CAWSVLGLGNGELFF. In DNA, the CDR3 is TGTGCCTGGAGTGTACTAGGACTAGGCAACGGGGAGCTGTTTTTT.

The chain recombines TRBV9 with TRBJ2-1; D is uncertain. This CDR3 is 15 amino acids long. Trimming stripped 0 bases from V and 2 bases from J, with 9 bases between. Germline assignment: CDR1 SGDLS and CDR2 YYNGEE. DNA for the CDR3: TGTGCCAGCAGCGTAGCGATATACCCCTACAATGAGCAGTTCTTC. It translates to CASSVAIYPYNEQFF. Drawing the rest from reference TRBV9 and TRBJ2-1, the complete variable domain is DSGVTQTPKHLITATGQRVTLRCSPRSGDLSVYWYQQSLDQGLQFLIQYYNGEERAKGNILERFSAQQFPDLHSELNLSSLELGDSALYFCASSVAIYPYNEQFFGPGTRLTVL.

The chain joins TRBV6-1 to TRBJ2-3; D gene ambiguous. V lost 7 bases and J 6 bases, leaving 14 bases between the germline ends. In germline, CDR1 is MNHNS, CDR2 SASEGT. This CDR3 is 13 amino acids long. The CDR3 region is CASKDLTTDTQYF. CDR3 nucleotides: TGTGCCAGCAAGGACCTTACGACGGATACGCAGTATTTT.

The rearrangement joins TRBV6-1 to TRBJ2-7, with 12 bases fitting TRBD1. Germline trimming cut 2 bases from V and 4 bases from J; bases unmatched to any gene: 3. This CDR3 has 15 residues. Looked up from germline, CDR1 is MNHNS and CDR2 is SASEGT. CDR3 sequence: CASSEPGQGAYEQYF. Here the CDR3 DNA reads TGTGCCAGCAGTGAACCGGGACAGGGGGCTTACGAGCAGTACTTC.

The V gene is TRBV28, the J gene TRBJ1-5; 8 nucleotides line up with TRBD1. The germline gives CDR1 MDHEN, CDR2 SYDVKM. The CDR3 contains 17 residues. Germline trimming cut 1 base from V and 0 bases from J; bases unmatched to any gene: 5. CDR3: CASSLYGRGPSNQPQHF. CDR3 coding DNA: TGTGCCAGCAGTTTATACGGCAGGGGGCCTAGCAATCAGCCCCAGCATTTT.

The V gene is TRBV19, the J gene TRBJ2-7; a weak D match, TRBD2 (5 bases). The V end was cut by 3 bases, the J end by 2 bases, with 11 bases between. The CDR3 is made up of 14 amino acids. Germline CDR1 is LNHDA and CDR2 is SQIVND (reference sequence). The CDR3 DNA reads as TGTGCCAGTAGTATTAGAGGGAACCCCTACGAGCAGTACTTC. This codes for CASSIRGNPYEQYF.

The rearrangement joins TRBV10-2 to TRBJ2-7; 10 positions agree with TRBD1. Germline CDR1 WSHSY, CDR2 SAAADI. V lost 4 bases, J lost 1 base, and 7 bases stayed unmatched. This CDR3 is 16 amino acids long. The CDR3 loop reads CASSATSGQGSYEQYF. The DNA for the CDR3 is TGCGCCAGCAGTGCTACTTCGGGACAGGGGTCCTACGAGCAGTACTTC.

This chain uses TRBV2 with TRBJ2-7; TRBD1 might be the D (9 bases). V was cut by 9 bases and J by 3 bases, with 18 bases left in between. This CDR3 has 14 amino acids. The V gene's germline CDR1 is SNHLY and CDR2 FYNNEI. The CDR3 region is CARGGGTGLYEQYF. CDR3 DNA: TGTGCCAGGGGCGGGGGGACAGGGCTCTACGAGCAGTACTTC.

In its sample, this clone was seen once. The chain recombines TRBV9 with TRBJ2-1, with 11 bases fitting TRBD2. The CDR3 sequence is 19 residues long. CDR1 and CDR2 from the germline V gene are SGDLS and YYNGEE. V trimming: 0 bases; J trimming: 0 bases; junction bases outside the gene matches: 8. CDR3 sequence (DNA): TGTGCCAGCAGCGTAGGGCTAGCGGGAGGCTACAACTCCTACAATGAGCAGTTCTTC. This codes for CASSVGLAGGYNSYNEQFF.

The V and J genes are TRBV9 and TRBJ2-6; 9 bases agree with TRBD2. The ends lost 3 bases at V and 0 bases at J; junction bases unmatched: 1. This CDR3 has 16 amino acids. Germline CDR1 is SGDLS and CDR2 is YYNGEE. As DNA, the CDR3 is TGTGCCAGCAGCGGACTAGCGGTCTCTGGGGCCAACGTCCTGACTTTC. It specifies CASSGLAVSGANVLTF.

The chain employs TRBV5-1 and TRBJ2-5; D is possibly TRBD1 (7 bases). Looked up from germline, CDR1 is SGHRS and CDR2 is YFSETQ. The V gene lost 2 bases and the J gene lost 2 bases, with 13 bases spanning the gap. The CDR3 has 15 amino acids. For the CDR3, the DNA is TGCGCCAGCAGCTTTAGGCCAGGGGGGCAAGAGACCCAGTACTTC. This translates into CASSFRPGGQETQYF.

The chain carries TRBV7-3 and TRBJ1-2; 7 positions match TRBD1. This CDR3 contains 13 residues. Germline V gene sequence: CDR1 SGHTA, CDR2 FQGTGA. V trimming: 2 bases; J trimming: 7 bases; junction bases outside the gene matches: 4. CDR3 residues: CASSLEGGVGYTF. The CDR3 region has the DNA TGTGCCAGCAGCTTAGAAGGGGGCGTTGGCTACACCTTC.

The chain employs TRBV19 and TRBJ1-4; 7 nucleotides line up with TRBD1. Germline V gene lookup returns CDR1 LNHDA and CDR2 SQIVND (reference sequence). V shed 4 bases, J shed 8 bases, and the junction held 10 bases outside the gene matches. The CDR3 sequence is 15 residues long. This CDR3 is CASSTGQALQEKLFF. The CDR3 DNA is TGTGCCAGTAGTACCGGACAGGCCCTGCAAGAAAAACTGTTTTTT.

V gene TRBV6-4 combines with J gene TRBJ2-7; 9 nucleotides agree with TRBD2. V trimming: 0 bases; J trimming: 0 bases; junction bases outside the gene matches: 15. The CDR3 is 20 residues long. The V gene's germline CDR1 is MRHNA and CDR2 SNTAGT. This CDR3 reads CASSDSGRGLAGLNSYEQYF. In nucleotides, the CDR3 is TGTGCCAGCAGTGACTCGGGGAGAGGCCTAGCGGGGTTAAACTCCTACGAGCAGTACTTC.

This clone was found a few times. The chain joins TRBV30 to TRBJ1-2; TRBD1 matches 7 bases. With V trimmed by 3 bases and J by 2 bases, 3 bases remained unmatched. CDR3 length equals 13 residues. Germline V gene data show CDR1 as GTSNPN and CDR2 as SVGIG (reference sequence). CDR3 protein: CAWSIQGNYGYTF. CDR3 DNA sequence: TGTGCCTGGAGCATACAGGGGAACTATGGCTACACCTTC.

The CDR3 reads CAWSIGTDTGELFF. In DNA, the CDR3 is TGTGCCTGGAGTATTGGGACCGACACCGGGGAGCTGTTTTTT. The V call is TRBV30, the J call TRBJ2-2, with D possibly being TRBD1 or TRBD2 (5 bases each). Trimming pared 2 bases from V and 3 bases from J, leaving 10 bases between. The germline V gene has CDR1 GTSNPN and CDR2 SVGIG (reference sequence). CDR3 length: 14 residues. The full variable domain, in which reference TRBV30 and TRBJ2-2 provide the parts outside the CDR3, is SQTIHQWPATLVQPVGSPLSLECTVEGTSNPNLYWYRQAAGRGLQLLFYSVGIGQISSEVPQNLSASRPQDRQFILSSKKLLLSDSGFYLCAWSIGTDTGELFFGEGSRLTVL.

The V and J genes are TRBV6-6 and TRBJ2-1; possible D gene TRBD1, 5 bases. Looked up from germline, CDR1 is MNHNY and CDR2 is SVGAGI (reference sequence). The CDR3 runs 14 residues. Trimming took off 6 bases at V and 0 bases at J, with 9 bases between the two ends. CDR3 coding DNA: TGTGCCAGCAGCGACAGAGCCTCCTACAATGAGCAGTTCTTC. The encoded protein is CASSDRASYNEQFF.

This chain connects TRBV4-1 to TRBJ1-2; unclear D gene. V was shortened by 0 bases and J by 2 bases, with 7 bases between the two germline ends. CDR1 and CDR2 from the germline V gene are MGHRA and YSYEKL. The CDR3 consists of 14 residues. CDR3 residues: CASSQEGGNYGYTF. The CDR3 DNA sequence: TGCGCCAGCAGCCAAGAAGGCGGGAACTATGGCTACACCTTC.

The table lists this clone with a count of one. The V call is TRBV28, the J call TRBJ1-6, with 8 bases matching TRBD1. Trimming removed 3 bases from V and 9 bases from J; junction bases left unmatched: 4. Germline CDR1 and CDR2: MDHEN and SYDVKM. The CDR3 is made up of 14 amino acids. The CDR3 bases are TGTGCCAGCAGTTTGACAGGGGAGGCTTCACCCCTCCACTTT. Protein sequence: CASSLTGEASPLHF. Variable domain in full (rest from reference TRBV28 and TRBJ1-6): DVKVTQSSRYLVKRTGEKVFLECVQDMDHENMFWYRQDPGLGLRLIYFSYDVKMKEKGDIPEGYSVSREKKERFSLILESASTNQTSMYLCASSLTGEASPLHFGNGTRLTVT.

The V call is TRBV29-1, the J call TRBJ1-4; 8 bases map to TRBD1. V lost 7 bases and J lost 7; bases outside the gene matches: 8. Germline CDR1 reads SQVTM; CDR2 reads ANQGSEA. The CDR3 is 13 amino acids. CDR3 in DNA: TGCAGCGCAGGACAGGGAACAGGTGAAAAACTGTTTTTT. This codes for CSAGQGTGEKLFF.

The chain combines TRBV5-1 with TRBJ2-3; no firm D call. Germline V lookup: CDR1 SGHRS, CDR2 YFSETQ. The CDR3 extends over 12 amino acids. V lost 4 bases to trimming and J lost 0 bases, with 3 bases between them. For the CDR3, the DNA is TGCGCCAGCAGCGAAAGCACAGATACGCAGTATTTT. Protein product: CASSESTDTQYF.